These T cell receptor beta chains were read from a single sample in a study of CD8+ T cells in alopecia areata. Profiling relied on immunoSEQ multiplex PCR, and the TCRdb table lists in-frame clones only, not all of them. The sample records fewer than 150,000 clones, 65% to 90% being singletons. Sequences were derived from CD8+ T cells sorted from blood, sampled at week 4, from a patient treated with tofacitinib. These receptors were collected from a human donor with alopecia areata. Both conserved end residues are part of each CDR3. Fields, in order: CDR3 protein, CDR3 DNA, J gene, clone size, D gene, V gene. A D gene is named only where the DNA matches it firmly. Rows give clone size only sometimes, using once, few, many, or a class for an expanded clone.

CDR3: CSVVQGLAYEQYF
DNA: TGCAGCGTTGTACAGGGGCTCGCCTACGAGCAGTACTTC
J: TRBJ2-7
size: NA
D: TRBD1
V: TRBV29-1

CDR3: CASSLGPVRIETQYF
DNA: TGTGCCAGCAGCCTAGGTCCGGTCAGAATAGAGACCCAGTACTTC
J: TRBJ2-5
size: NA
D: NA
V: TRBV7-9

CDR3: CASSEEASYSHEQYF
DNA: TGTGCCAGCAGTGAAGAGGCCAGCTACTCCCACGAGCAGTACTTC
J: TRBJ2-7
size: NA
D: NA
V: TRBV2

CDR3: CASRTGPYEQYF
DNA: TGTGCCAGCAGGACAGGTCCCTACGAGCAGTACTTC
J: TRBJ2-7
size: NA
D: NA
V: TRBV6-6

CDR3: CASSPSPSYEQYF
DNA: TGTGCCAGCAGTCCCTCCCCCTCCTACGAGCAGTACTTC
J: TRBJ2-7
size: NA
D: NA
V: TRBV2

CDR3: CASSLPQTTTGGSYEQYF
DNA: TGTGCCAGCAGTTTACCCCAAACCACGACAGGTGGGTCCTACGAGCAGTACTTC
J: TRBJ2-7
size: NA
D: NA
V: TRBV27

CDR3: CASSEKAAGSYEQYF
DNA: TGTGCCAGCAGTGAGAAGGCAGCCGGGAGCTACGAGCAGTACTTC
J: TRBJ2-7
size: NA
D: NA
V: TRBV2

CDR3: CASSTDRAQETQYF
DNA: TGCGCCAGCAGCACAGACAGGGCCCAAGAGACCCAGTACTTC
J: TRBJ2-5
size: NA
D: TRBD1
V: TRBV5-1

CDR3: CASSLDGPLDTQYF
DNA: TGTGCCAGCAGCTTAGATGGACCGCTGGATACGCAGTATTTT
J: TRBJ2-3
size: few
D: NA
V: TRBV7-8

CDR3: CSVEDLAVLSYNEQFF
DNA: TGCAGCGTTGAAGATTTAGCGGTACTTTCCTACAATGAGCAGTTCTTC
J: TRBJ2-1
size: NA
D: NA
V: TRBV29-1

CDR3: CASSQDTLREKLFF
DNA: TGCGCCAGCAGCCAAGACACCTTGAGGGAAAAACTGTTTTTT
J: TRBJ1-4
size: NA
D: NA
V: TRBV4-1

CDR3: CASSFAAQAYSYNEQFF
DNA: TGTGCCAGCAGCTTCGCCGCTCAGGCCTACTCCTACAATGAGCAGTTCTTC
J: TRBJ2-1
size: NA
D: NA
V: TRBV7-2

CDR3: CSAGGYNEQFF
DNA: TGCAGCGCCGGGGGCTACAATGAGCAGTTCTTC
J: TRBJ2-1
size: few
D: NA
V: TRBV29-1

CDR3: CASSMARQFLAETQYF
DNA: TGTGCCAGCAGTATGGCTCGGCAGTTTTTAGCAGAGACCCAGTACTTC
J: TRBJ2-5
size: NA
D: NA
V: TRBV6-6

CDR3: CASSEIAEGGNTEAFF
DNA: TGTGCCAGCAGTGAGATCGCGGAGGGGGGGAACACTGAAGCTTTCTTT
J: TRBJ1-1
size: NA
D: NA
V: TRBV25-1

CDR3: CASRSGKTHNEQFF
DNA: TGTGCCAGCAGATCAGGCAAAACACACAATGAGCAGTTCTTC
J: TRBJ2-1
size: NA
D: NA
V: TRBV6-6

CDR3: CASRPSGFPSYEQYF
DNA: TGTGCCAGTAGACCTTCCGGGTTCCCCTCCTACGAGCAGTACTTC
J: TRBJ2-7
size: NA
D: NA
V: TRBV19

CDR3: CASSQGYGGSNQPQHF
DNA: TGCGCCAGCAGCCAAGGATACGGAGGGTCCAATCAGCCCCAGCATTTT
J: TRBJ1-5
size: NA
D: NA
V: TRBV4-3

CDR3: CASREYQGSNQPQHF
DNA: TGTGCCAGCAGGGAGTATCAGGGGAGCAATCAGCCCCAGCATTTT
J: TRBJ1-5
size: NA
D: NA
V: TRBV6-5

CDR3: CASSHPGVGEQYF
DNA: TGCGCCAGCAGCCACCCTGGGGTGGGGGAGCAGTACTTC
J: TRBJ2-7
size: NA
D: NA
V: TRBV4-1

CDR3: CAWSDGTGNLEQFF
DNA: TGTGCCTGGAGTGACGGGACAGGGAATCTTGAGCAGTTCTTC
J: TRBJ2-1
size: NA
D: TRBD1
V: TRBV30

CDR3: CASSQDRGAPYEQYF
DNA: TGTGCCAGCAGCCAAGATCGGGGGGCTCCCTACGAGCAGTACTTC
J: TRBJ2-7
size: NA
D: NA
V: TRBV4-2

CDR3: CASSLGIGNTEAFF
DNA: TGTGCCAGCAGTTTAGGAATTGGTAACACTGAAGCTTTCTTT
J: TRBJ1-1
size: NA
D: NA
V: TRBV27

CDR3: CASSSLTSGGANTQYF
DNA: TGTGCCAGCAGCTCCTTGACTAGCGGGGGGGCGAATACGCAGTATTTT
J: TRBJ2-3
size: NA
D: TRBD2
V: TRBV9

CDR3: CASSSLPLSGGTYNEQFF
DNA: TGTGCCAGCAGCTCCCTCCCTTTGAGCGGGGGGACCTACAATGAGCAGTTCTTC
J: TRBJ2-1
size: NA
D: TRBD2
V: TRBV7-2

CDR3: CASSLVGGGDEQYF
DNA: TGTGCCAGCAGCTTAGTCGGCGGGGGCGACGAGCAGTACTTC
J: TRBJ2-7
size: NA
D: NA
V: TRBV11-2

CDR3: CATSRDGSVLNEQFF
DNA: TGTGCCACCAGCAGAGATGGTTCCGTGCTGAACGAGCAGTTCTTC
J: TRBJ2-1
size: NA
D: NA
V: TRBV15

CDR3: CASSFPGLAAGDTQYF
DNA: TGTGCCAGCAGCTTCCCGGGACTAGCGGCGGGAGATACGCAGTATTTT
J: TRBJ2-3
size: NA
D: TRBD2
V: TRBV7-2

CDR3: CASSLQVTNTEAFF
DNA: TGTGCCAGCAGCTTACAGGTTACCAACACTGAAGCTTTCTTT
J: TRBJ1-1
size: few
D: NA
V: TRBV7-6

CDR3: CASSLYLGAYEQYF
DNA: TGTGCCAGCAGTTTATATCTAGGAGCCTACGAGCAGTACTTC
J: TRBJ2-7
size: NA
D: NA
V: TRBV27

CDR3: CASSTRDSSYEQYF
DNA: TGTGCCAGCAGCACCCGGGACAGCTCCTACGAGCAGTACTTC
J: TRBJ2-7
size: NA
D: TRBD1
V: TRBV7-2

CDR3: CASSLVEEYSSYGYTF
DNA: TGTGCCAGCAGCTTAGTTGAGGAGTACTCATCCTATGGCTACACCTTC
J: TRBJ1-2
size: NA
D: NA
V: TRBV7-9

CDR3: CASSHIQGGETQYF
DNA: TGTGCCAGCAGTCACATACAGGGGGGAGAGACCCAGTACTTC
J: TRBJ2-5
size: NA
D: TRBD1
V: TRBV6-5

CDR3: CASSYSALGTGELFF
DNA: TGTGCCAGCAGTTACTCTGCCTTGGGCACCGGGGAGCTGTTTTTT
J: TRBJ2-2
size: NA
D: NA
V: TRBV6-5

CDR3: CASGTFNYGYTF
DNA: TGTGCCAGCGGAACATTTAACTATGGCTACACCTTC
J: TRBJ1-2
size: NA
D: NA
V: TRBV6-5

CDR3: CASSYVGFGNIQYF
DNA: TGTGCCAGCAGTTACGTGGGGTTCGGAAACATTCAGTACTTC
J: TRBJ2-4
size: few
D: NA
V: TRBV6-5

CDR3: CASSHGQGASYEQYF
DNA: TGTGCCAGCAGCCATGGACAGGGGGCATCCTACGAGCAGTACTTC
J: TRBJ2-7
size: NA
D: TRBD1
V: TRBV7-6

CDR3: CASSLQQGEDSPLHF
DNA: TGTGCCAGCAGTCTCCAACAGGGGGAGGATTCACCCCTCCACTTT
J: TRBJ1-6
size: NA
D: TRBD1
V: TRBV27

CDR3: CASSLRFEQYF
DNA: TGTGCCAGCAGCTTGAGGTTCGAGCAGTACTTC
J: TRBJ2-7
size: NA
D: NA
V: TRBV11-3

CDR3: CSVIEGTGANVLTF
DNA: TGCAGCGTTATCGAAGGGACCGGGGCCAACGTCCTGACTTTC
J: TRBJ2-6
size: few
D: NA
V: TRBV29-1

CDR3: CASSWGDTQYF
DNA: TGTGCCAGCAGCTGGGGAGATACGCAGTATTTT
J: TRBJ2-3
size: few
D: NA
V: TRBV5-4

CDR3: CASSQATRYEAFF
DNA: TGCGCCAGCAGCCAAGCAACCCGCTATGAAGCTTTCTTT
J: TRBJ1-1
size: NA
D: NA
V: TRBV4-1

CDR3: CASRAYGGTVNTEAFF
DNA: TGTGCCAGCAGAGCTTACGGGGGGACAGTTAACACTGAAGCTTTCTTT
J: TRBJ1-1
size: NA
D: TRBD1
V: TRBV7-9

CDR3: CASSRIRDPQHF
DNA: TGTGCCAGCAGCCGTATTCGGGACCCCCAGCATTTT
J: TRBJ1-5
size: NA
D: NA
V: TRBV6-6

CDR3: CASSSTGMNTEAFF
DNA: TGTGCCAGCAGTTCCACAGGGATGAACACTGAAGCTTTCTTT
J: TRBJ1-1
size: once
D: NA
V: TRBV6-6

CDR3: CASSHGQGSYEQYF
DNA: TGCGCCAGCAGCCACGGACAGGGATCCTACGAGCAGTACTTC
J: TRBJ2-7
size: NA
D: TRBD1
V: TRBV5-1

CDR3: CASSYGLSPPYNEQFF
DNA: TGTGCCAGCAGTTACGGACTTTCTCCGCCCTACAATGAGCAGTTCTTC
J: TRBJ2-1
size: NA
D: NA
V: TRBV6-5